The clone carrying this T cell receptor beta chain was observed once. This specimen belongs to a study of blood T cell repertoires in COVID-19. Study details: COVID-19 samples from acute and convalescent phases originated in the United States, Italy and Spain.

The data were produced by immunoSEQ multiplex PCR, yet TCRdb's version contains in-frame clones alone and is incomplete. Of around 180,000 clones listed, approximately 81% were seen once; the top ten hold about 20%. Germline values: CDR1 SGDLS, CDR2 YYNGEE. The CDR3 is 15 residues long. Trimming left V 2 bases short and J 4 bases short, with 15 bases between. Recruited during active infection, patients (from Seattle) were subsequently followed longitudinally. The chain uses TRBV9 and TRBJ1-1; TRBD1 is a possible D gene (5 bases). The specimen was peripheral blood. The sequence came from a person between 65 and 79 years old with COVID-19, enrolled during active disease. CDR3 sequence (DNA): TGTGCCAGCAGCGTTTCCCCTGCGGGGGGCACTGAAGCTTTCTTT. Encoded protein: CASSVSPAGGTEAFF.